Following are 10 T cell receptor beta chains from one sample sequenced in a study of cytomegalovirus exposure and HLA in healthy donors. Both 60 Vbeta primers and 13 Jbeta primers went into the PCR. Repertoires were generated with immunoSEQ multiplex PCR, while TCRdb's copy carries only in-frame clones and drops some. The repertoire holds about 42,000 clones, about 50% seen once, with 12% in the top ten. Sequences were obtained from PBMCs. The source of these receptors is a human donor in good health.

This clone has just one count. The V gene is TRBV5-8, the J gene TRBJ1-5; maybe TRBD1 (6 bases). This CDR3 has 17 residues. Germline V CDR1 and CDR2: SGHTS, YDEGEE. The ends were cut back, 0 bases at V and 7 bases at J, with 20 bases in the middle. The CDR3 nucleotides are TGTGCCAGCAGCTTGGGGACGGGCACAGGGCTTTACCAGCCCCAGCATTTT. Translated: CASSLGTGTGLYQPQHF.

This clone was detected a few times. This chain connects TRBV6-5 to TRBJ1-3; no firm D call. Germline CDR1 and CDR2: MNHEY and SVGAGI. Trimming removed 4 bases at V and 0 bases at J, with 4 bases between. The CDR3 spans 13 residues. The DNA for the CDR3 is TGTGCCAGCAGTTGGAGCTCTGGAAACACCATATATTTT. Residues: CASSWSSGNTIYF.

V gene TRBV7-2 combines with J gene TRBJ2-5; 9 nucleotides agree with TRBD1. There are 16 residues in the CDR3. Germline values: CDR1 SGHTA, CDR2 FQGNSA. J was trimmed by 5 bases and V by 1 base; bases with no gene match: 8. The CDR3 bases are TGTGCCAGCAGCTTAGGTCGGACAGGGGTTATGGAGACCCAGTACTTC. Protein product: CASSLGRTGVMETQYF.

The V gene is TRBV6-5, the J gene TRBJ1-1, with unresolved D. Germline lookup yields CDR1 MNHEY and CDR2 SVGAGI. Trimming stripped 0 bases from V and 8 bases from J, with 13 bases between. The CDR3 extends over 14 amino acids. The CDR3 here is CASSYSKRLAEAFF. In DNA, the CDR3 is TGTGCCAGCAGTTACTCGAAACGACTCGCCGAAGCTTTCTTT.

This clone was seen more than once but under ten times. V gene TRBV29-1 combines with J gene TRBJ2-5, with 8 bases matching TRBD2. The J call may be in error: the DNA end matches TRBJ2-7 better. CDR1 and CDR2 (germline): SQVTM, ANQGSEA. CDR3 length: 16 amino acids. The CDR3 DNA sequence: TGCAGCGTTGATGGCAGGTCGAGCGGGAGCTCCTACGAGCAGTACTTC. As protein: CSVDGRSSGSSYEQYF.

The J gene is TRBJ2-7, the V gene TRBV11-3, with TRBD1 identical over 8 bases. J lost 6 bases, V lost 5 bases, and 3 bases had no gene match. In germline, CDR1 is SGHNT, CDR2 YENEEA. The CDR3 covers 12 residues. The CDR3 here is CASSPTGVEQYF. The CDR3 DNA sequence: TGTGCCAGCAGCCCGACAGGGGTCGAGCAGTACTTC.

This clone was counted only a few times. The chain recombines TRBV2 with TRBJ1-3; a possible D gene is TRBD1 (5 bases). Between the trimmed V and J ends, which lost 6 bases and 0 bases, there was a span of 9 bases. The CDR3 length is 14 residues. CDR1 is SNHLY, CDR2 FYNNEI, per germline. CDR3 coding DNA: TGTGCCAGCAGGGCAGGGTCCTCTGGAAACACCATATATTTT. This encodes CASRAGSSGNTIYF.

The chain is built from TRBV13 and TRBJ1-2; D is perhaps TRBD1 (6 bases). V was trimmed by 2 bases and J by 4 bases, leaving 14 bases between them. This CDR3 contains 15 residues. Germline CDR1 and CDR2: PRHDT and FYEKMQ (reference sequence). This CDR3 reads CASSLSGALIYGYTF. CDR3 DNA sequence: TGTGCCAGCAGCTTATCAGGGGCGCTAATCTATGGCTACACCTTC.

This clone was detected only once. The chain combines TRBV2 with TRBJ2-3, with D tentatively TRBD2 (5 bases). The CDR3 runs 12 residues. Trimming removed 8 bases from V and 5 bases from J, with 11 bases in between. CDR1 and CDR2 from the germline V gene are SNHLY and FYNNEI. This CDR3 reads CASLQGGDTQYF. Written as DNA, the CDR3 is TGTGCCAGCCTACAAGGAGGAGATACGCAGTATTTT.

This clone was observed a single time. V gene TRBV7-9 combines with J gene TRBJ2-5, with TRBD1 matching over 8 bases. This CDR3 contains 17 residues. Trimming took 5 bases from V and 1 from J; bases not matched to a gene: 12. Germline V CDR1 and CDR2: SEHNR, FQNEAQ (reference sequence). In DNA form, the CDR3 reads TGTGCCAGCAGCCCCTCAAGGGTCCAGGGGGCCCAAGAGACCCAGTACTTC. It encodes CASSPSRVQGAQETQYF. Using reference TRBV7-9 and TRBJ2-5 for the parts outside the CDR3, the full variable domain is DTGVSQNPRHKITKRGQNVTFRCDPISEHNRLYWYRQTLGQGPEFLTYFQNEAQLEKSRLLSDRFSAERPKGSFSTLEIQRTEQGDSAMYLCASSPSRVQGAQETQYFGPGTRLLVL.